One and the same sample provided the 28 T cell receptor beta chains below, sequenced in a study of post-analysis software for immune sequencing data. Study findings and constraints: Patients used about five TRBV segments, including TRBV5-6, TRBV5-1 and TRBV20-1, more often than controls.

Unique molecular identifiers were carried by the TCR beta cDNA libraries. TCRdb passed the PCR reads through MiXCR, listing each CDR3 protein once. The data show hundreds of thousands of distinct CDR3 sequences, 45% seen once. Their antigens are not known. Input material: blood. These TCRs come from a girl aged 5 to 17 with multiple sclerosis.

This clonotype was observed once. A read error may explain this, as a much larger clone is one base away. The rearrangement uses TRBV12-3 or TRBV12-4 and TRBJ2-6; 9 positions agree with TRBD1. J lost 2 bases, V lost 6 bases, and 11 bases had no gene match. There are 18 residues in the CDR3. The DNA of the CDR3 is TGTGCCAGCAGCCCAGACAGGGGGTTCTCGACTGGGGCCAACGTCCTGACTTTC. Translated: CASSPDRGFSTGANVLTF.

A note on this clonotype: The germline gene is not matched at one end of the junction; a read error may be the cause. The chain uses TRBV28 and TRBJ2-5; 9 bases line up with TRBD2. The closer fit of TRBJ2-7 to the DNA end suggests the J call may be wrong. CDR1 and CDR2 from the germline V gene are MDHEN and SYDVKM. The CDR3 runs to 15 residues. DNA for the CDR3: TGTGTCAGCAGTTTGGGTGGCGGGAGGGCCGGCGAGCAGTACTTC. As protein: CVSSLGGGRAGEQYF.

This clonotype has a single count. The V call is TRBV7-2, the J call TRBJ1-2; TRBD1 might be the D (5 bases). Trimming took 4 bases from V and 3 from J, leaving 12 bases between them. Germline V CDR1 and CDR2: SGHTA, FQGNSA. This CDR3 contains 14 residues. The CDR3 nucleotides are TGTGCCAGCAGCTCGTACAGGCTGGACTATGGCTACACCTTC. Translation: CASSSYRLDYGYTF. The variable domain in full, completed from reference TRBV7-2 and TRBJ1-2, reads GAGVSQSPSNKVTEKGKDVELRCDPISGHTALYWYRQSLGQGLEFLIYFQGNSAPDKSGLPSDRFSAERTGGSVSTLTIQRTQQEDSAVYLCASSSYRLDYGYTFGSGTRLTVV.

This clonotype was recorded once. CDR3 in amino acids: CSAISSTGPPDTQYF. The DNA for the CDR3 is TGCAGTGCCATCTCGAGTACAGGGCCGCCAGATACGCAGTATTTT. This rearrangement joins TRBV20-1 to TRBJ2-3, with D possibly matching TRBD1 (6 bases). CDR1 DFQATT and CDR2 SNEGSKA come from the germline V gene (reference sequence). The CDR3 contains 15 residues. The V end was cut by 6 bases, the J end by 4 bases, with 20 bases between.

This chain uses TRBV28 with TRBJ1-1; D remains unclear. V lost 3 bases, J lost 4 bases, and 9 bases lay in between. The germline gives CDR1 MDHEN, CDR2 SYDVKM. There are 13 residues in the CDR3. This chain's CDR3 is CASSFTIPTEAFF. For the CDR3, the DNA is TGTGCCAGCAGTTTCACCATACCCACTGAAGCTTTCTTT.

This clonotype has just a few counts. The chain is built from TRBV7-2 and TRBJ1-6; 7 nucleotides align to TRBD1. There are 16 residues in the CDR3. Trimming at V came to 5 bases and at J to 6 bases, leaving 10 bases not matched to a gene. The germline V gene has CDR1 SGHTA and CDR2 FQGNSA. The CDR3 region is CASSANVGTANSPLHF. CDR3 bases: TGTGCCAGCAGCGCCAACGTCGGGACAGCTAATTCACCCCTCCACTTT.

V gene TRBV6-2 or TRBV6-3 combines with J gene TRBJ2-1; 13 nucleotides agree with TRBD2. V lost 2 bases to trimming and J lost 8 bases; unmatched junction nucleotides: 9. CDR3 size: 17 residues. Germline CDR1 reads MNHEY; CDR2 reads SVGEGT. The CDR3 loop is CASSYPTGTSGKDEQFF. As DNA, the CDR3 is TGTGCCAGCAGTTACCCGACCGGGACTAGCGGGAAGGATGAGCAGTTCTTC.

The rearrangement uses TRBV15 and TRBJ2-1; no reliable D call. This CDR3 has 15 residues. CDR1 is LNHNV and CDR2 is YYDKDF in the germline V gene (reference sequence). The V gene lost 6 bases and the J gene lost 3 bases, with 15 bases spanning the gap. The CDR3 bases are TGTGCCACCAGTTATGGGGTGACCAGCTACAATGAGCAGTTCTTC. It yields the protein CATSYGVTSYNEQFF.

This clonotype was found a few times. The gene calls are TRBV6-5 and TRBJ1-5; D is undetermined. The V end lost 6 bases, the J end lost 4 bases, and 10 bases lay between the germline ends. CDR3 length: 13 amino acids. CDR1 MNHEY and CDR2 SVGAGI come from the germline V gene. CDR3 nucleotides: TGTGCCAGCAGCTACGATATGAATCAGCCCCAGCATTTT. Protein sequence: CASSYDMNQPQHF.

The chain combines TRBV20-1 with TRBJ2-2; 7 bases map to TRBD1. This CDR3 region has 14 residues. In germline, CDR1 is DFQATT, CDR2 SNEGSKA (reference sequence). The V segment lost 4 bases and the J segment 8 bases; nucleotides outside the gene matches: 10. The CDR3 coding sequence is TGCAGTGCTATTTCAGGGACAGCAGGAGGGGAGCTGTTTTTT. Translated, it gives CSAISGTAGGELFF.

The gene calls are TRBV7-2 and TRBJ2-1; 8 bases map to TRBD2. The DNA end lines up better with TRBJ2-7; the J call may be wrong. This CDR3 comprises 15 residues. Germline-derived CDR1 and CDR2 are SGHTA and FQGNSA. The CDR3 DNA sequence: TGTGCCAGCAGCCCCTGGTGGACTAGCTTGTACGAGCAGTACTTC. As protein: CASSPWWTSLYEQYF.

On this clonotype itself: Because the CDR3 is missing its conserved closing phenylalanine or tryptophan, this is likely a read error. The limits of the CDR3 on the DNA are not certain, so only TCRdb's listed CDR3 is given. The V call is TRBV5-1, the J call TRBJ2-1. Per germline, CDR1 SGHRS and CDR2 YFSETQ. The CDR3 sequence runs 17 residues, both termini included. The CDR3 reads CASSLDGATGSGYTFGS.

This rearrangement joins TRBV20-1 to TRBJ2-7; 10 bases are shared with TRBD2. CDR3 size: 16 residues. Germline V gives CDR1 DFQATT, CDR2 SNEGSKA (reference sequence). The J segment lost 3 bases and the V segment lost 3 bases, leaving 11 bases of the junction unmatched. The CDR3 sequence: CSARGLARLGDYEQYF. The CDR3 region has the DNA TGCAGTGCTAGGGGACTAGCGCGTCTAGGGGACTACGAGCAGTACTTC.

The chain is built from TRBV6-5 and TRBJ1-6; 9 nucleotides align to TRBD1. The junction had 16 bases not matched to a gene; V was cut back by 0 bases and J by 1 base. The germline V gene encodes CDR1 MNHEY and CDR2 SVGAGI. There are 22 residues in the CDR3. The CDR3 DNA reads TGTGCCAGCAGTTACTCGGGAAGTACAGGGGGCCTACGAGGGTCCTATAATTCACCCCTCCACTTT. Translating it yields CASSYSGSTGGLRGSYNSPLHF.

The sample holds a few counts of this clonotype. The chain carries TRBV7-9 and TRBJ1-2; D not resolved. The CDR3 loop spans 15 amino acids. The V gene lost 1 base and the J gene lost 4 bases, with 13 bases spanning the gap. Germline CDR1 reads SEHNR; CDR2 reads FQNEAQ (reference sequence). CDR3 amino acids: CASSLEGATRYGYTF. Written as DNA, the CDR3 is TGTGCCAGCAGCTTAGAAGGCGCGACTCGCTATGGCTACACCTTC.

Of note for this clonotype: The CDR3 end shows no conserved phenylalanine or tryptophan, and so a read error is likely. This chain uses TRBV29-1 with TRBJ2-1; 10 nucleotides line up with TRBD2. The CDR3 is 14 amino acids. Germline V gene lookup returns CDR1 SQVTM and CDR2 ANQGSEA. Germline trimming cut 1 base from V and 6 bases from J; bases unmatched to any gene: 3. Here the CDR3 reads CSVEGTSGGNEQFL. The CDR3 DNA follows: TGCAGCGTTGAAGGGACTAGCGGTGGCAATGAGCAGTTCTTA.

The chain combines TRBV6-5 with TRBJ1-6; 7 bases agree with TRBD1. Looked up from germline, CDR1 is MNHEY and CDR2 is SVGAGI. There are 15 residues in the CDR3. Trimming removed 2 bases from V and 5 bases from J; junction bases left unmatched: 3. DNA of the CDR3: TGTGCCAGCAGTTACGAGGGACAGAATAATTCACCCCTCCACTTT. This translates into CASSYEGQNNSPLHF.

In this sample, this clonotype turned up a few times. In DNA, the CDR3 is TGTGCCAGCAGCTCCGTCAAATTTATTGGGACCCAGTACTTC. Its translation is CASSSVKFIGTQYF. The chain has TRBV11-2 and TRBJ2-5; unclear D gene. The germline gives CDR1 SGHAT, CDR2 FQNNGV. Trimming cost V 4 bases and J 7 bases, with 16 bases left between them. CDR3 length: 14 residues.

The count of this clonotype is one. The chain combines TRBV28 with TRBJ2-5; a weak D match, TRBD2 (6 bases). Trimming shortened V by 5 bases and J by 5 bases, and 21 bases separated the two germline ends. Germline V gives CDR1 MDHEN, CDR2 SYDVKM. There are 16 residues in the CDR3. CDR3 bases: TGTGCCAGCAGTCCTACTGGGGAGGCAGGGAAGGAGACCCAGTACTTC. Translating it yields CASSPTGEAGKETQYF.

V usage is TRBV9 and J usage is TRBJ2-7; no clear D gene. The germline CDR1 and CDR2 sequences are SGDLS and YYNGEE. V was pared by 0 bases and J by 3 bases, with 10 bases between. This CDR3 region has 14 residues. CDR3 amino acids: CASSVGAAIYEQYF. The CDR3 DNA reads TGTGCCAGCAGCGTAGGGGCAGCCATCTACGAGCAGTACTTC.

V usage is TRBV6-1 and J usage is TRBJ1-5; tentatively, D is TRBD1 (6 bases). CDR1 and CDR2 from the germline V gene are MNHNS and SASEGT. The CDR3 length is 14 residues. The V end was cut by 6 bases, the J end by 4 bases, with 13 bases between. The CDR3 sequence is CASRSRGGNQPQHF. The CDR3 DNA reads TGTGCCAGCAGATCCAGGGGAGGTAATCAGCCCCAGCATTTT.

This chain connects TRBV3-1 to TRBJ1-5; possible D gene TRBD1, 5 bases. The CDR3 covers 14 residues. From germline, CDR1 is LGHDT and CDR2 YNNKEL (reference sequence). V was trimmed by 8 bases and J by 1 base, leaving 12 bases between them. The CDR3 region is CASAAGGSNQPQHF. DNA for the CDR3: TGTGCCAGCGCTGCGGGGGGAAGCAATCAGCCCCAGCATTTT.

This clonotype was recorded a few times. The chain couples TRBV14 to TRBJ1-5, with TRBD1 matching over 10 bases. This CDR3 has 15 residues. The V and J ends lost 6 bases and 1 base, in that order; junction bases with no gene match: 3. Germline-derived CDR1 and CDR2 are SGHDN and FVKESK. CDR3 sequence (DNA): TGTGCCAGCAGGCCGGGACAGGGGAGCAATCAGCCCCAGCATTTT. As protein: CASRPGQGSNQPQHF.

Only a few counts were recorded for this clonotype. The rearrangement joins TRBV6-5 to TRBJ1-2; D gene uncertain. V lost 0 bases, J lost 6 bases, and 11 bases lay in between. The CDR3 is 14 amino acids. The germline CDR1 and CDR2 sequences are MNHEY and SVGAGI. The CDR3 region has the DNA TGTGCCAGCAGTTACTCGTTCGAACGGAATGGCTACACCTTC. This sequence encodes CASSYSFERNGYTF.

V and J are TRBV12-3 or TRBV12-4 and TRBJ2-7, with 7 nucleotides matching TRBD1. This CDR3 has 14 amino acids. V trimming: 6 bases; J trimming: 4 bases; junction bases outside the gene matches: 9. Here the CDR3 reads CASRTGQPPYEQYF. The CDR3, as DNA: TGTGCCAGCAGGACGGGACAGCCCCCTTACGAGCAGTACTTC.

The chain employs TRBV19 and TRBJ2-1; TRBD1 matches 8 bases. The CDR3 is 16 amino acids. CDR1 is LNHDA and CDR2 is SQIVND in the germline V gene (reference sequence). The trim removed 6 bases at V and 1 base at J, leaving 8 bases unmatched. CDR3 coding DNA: TGTGCCAGTAGCCAAGGACAGGGCGGGTCCTACAATGAGCAGTTCTTC. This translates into CASSQGQGGSYNEQFF. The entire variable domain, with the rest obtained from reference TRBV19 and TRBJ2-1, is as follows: DGGITQSPKYLFRKEGQNVTLSCEQNLNHDAMYWYRQDPGQGLRLIYYSQIVNDFQKGDIAEGYSVSREKKESFPLTVTSAQKNPTAFYLCASSQGQGGSYNEQFFGPGTRLTVL.

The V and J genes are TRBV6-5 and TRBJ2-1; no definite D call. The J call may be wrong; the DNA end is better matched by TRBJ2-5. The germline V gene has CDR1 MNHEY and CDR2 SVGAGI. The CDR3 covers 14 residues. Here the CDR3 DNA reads TGTGCCAGCAGTTACAACGGCCGACAAGAGACCCAGTACTTC. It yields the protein CASSYNGRQETQYF.

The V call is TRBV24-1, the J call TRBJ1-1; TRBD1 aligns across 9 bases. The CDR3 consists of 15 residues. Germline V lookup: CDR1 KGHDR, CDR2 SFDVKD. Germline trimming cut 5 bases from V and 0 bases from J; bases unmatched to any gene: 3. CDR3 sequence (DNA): TGTGCCACCAGTGCCGGACAGGGGATGAACACTGAAGCTTTCTTT. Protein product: CATSAGQGMNTEAFF.